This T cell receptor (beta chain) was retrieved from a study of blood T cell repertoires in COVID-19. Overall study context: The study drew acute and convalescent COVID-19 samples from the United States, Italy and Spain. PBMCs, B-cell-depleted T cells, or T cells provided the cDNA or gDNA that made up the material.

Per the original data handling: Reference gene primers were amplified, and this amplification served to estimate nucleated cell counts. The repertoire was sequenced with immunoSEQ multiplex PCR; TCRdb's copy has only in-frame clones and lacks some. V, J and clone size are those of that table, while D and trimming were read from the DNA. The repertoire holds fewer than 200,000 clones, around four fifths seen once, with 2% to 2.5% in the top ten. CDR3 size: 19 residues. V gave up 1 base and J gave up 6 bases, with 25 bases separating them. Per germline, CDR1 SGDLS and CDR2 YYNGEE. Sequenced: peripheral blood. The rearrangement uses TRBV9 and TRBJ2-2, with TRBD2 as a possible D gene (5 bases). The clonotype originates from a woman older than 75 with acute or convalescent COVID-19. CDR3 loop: CASSVREGWNLEHAGELFF. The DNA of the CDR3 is TGTGCCAGCAGCGTACGGGAAGGTTGGAACCTTGAACACGCCGGGGAGCTGTTTTTT.